Shown below are 21 T cell receptor beta chains from a single sample sequenced in a study of read filtering for tumor transcriptome and immune sequencing (dated by TCRdb to the early 2020s). Sequenced on an Illumina HiSeq 4000. Starting from 350 to 500 ng RNA, TCR libraries were constructed with the Immunoverse kit using molecular barcoded adaptors that cover the alpha/delta and beta/gamma chains. TCRdb passed the public sequencing reads through fastp at Q25 and MiXCR, retaining productive beta sequences. Duplicate CDR3 protein sequences are folded into a single record with the most common DNA and genes. This sample is represented by 43,000 or so distinct CDR3 sequences; about an eighth of them were singletons. Of the sample, more than 12% is held by the ten largest clones. The sequencing input was a population of CD138-negative cells sorted from bone marrow. The cell subset or site label of this sample denotes: bone marrow mononuclear cells depleted of CD138+ plasma/myeloma cells by negative magnetic selection. The receptors originated from a donor at least 40 years old with multiple myeloma.

In this sample, this clonotype turned up many times. V usage is TRBV6-1 and J usage is TRBJ2-1, with 7 bases fitting TRBD2. Germline-derived CDR1 and CDR2 are MNHNS and SASEGT. The J segment lost 6 bases and the V segment lost 0 bases, leaving 5 bases of the junction unmatched. This CDR3 region has 15 residues. The CDR3 loop reads CASSEARTGGNEQFF. Here the CDR3 DNA reads TGTGCCAGCAGTGAAGCGAGGACGGGAGGCAATGAGCAGTTCTTC.

This clonotype was detected many times. Possible read error: a much larger clone is one base away. This chain links TRBV6-1 with TRBJ2-1; the match to TRBD2 covers 7 bases. The CDR3 loop spans 16 amino acids. The germline V gene encodes CDR1 MNHNS and CDR2 SASEGT. The J segment lost 10 bases and the V segment lost 2 bases, leaving 14 bases of the junction unmatched. The CDR3 coding sequence is TGTGCCAGCAGTGAATTTGCGGGAGATTTTTATGAGGAGCAGTTCTTC. Its translation: CASSEFAGDFYEEQFF.

The sample holds many counts of this clonotype. This rearrangement joins TRBV27 to TRBJ2-5; D possibly corresponds to TRBD2 (6 bases). Deletions cut 0 bases from V and 4 bases from J, with 18 bases between. Germline V gives CDR1 MNHEY, CDR2 SMNVEV (reference sequence). This CDR3 comprises 17 residues. In DNA, the CDR3 is TGTGCCAGCAGTTTATCTTTTGGGGCCCTCGGGGGAGAGACCCAGTACTTC. Residues: CASSLSFGALGGETQYF.

This clonotype is judged medium-sized (0.01 to 0.1%). The V gene is TRBV2, the J gene TRBJ2-1, with a tentative D call TRBD2 (6 bases). The germline CDR1 and CDR2 sequences are SNHLY and FYNNEI. CDR3 length: 13 amino acids. The V end lost 1 base, the J end lost 8 bases, and 9 bases lay between the germline ends. CDR3: CASSEELADEQFF. As DNA, the CDR3 is TGTGCCAGCAGTGAAGAACTAGCTGATGAGCAGTTCTTC.

There are many counts of this clonotype. The chain employs TRBV28 and TRBJ1-3, with a tentative D call TRBD1 (5 bases). The CDR3 is 15 residues long. Germline V gives CDR1 MDHEN, CDR2 SYDVKM. V lost 5 bases, J lost 4 bases, and 15 bases lay in between. This CDR3 reads CASSPGGDGGNTIYF. DNA for the CDR3: TGTGCCAGCAGTCCAGGAGGGGATGGAGGAAACACCATATATTTT.

This clonotype was counted a single time. The rearrangement uses TRBV29-1 and TRBJ2-5; 7 bases match TRBD2. Germline V gene data show CDR1 as SQVTM and CDR2 as ANQGSEA. This CDR3 region has 10 residues. CDR3 nucleotide sequence: TGCAGTGCTACGGGGGGGACCCAGTACTTC. Amino acid sequence: CSATGGTQYF.

This clonotype was recorded many times. The rearrangement links TRBV6-2 or TRBV6-3 to TRBJ2-1, with D perhaps TRBD1 (6 bases). The CDR3 runs 13 residues. Trimming removed 8 bases from V and 3 bases from J, with 11 bases in between. From germline, CDR1 is MNHEY and CDR2 SVGEGT. The CDR3 spells CASRDTFYNEQFF. CDR3 in DNA: TGTGCCAGCCGGGACACCTTCTACAATGAGCAGTTCTTC.

This clonotype was seen many times. CDR3 nucleotide sequence: TGTGCCAGCAGCAAAGCCGGGATTACTGAGCAGTTCTTC. Protein product: CASSKAGITEQFF. This sequence joins TRBV21-1 and TRBJ2-1; the table's TRBD1 call for D was not verified on the DNA. TRBV21-1 is assigned pseudogene status. This CDR3 region has 13 residues.

V is TRBV7-2 and J is TRBJ1-1; no clear D. V was shortened by 1 base and J by 10 bases, with 7 bases between the two germline ends. This CDR3 is 11 amino acids long. CDR1 is SGHTA and CDR2 is FQGNSA in the germline V gene. CDR3 in DNA: TGTGCCAGCAGCTTAGGAATTCGAGCTTTCTTT. It encodes CASSLGIRAFF. Looking up the rest from reference TRBV7-2 and TRBJ1-1 gives the full variable domain: GAGVSQSPSNKVTEKGKDVELRCDPISGHTALYWYRQSLGQGLEFLIYFQGNSAPDKSGLPSDRFSAERTGGSVSTLTIQRTQQEDSAVYLCASSLGIRAFFGQGTRLTVV.

As regards this clonotype: A far larger clone is one nucleotide away, so this likely arose from a read error. The CDR3 is CASSFLLAGNELFF. CDR3 DNA sequence: TGTGCCAGCAGTTTTTTGCTAGCGGGAAATGAGCTGTTCTTC. V usage is TRBV12-3 or TRBV12-4 and J usage is TRBJ2-1; TRBD2 aligns across 9 bases. The CDR3 consists of 14 residues.

This clonotype was seen at least ten times. This chain joins TRBV29-1 and TRBJ2-1; 11 bases are a match to TRBD2. This CDR3 spans 12 amino acids. V dropped 5 bases and J dropped 6; count of bases not matched to a gene: 0. Germline V gives CDR1 SQVTM, CDR2 ANQGSEA. The CDR3 loop reads CSVTSGSNEQFF. The CDR3 region has the DNA TGCAGCGTTACTAGCGGGAGCAATGAGCAGTTCTTC.

On this clonotype itself: The junction and the germline gene differ at one end; a read error may be behind it. The chain employs TRBV29-1 and TRBJ2-2, with D perhaps matching TRBD2 (5 bases). Germline CDR1 SQVTM, CDR2 ANQGSEA. The CDR3 spans 12 residues. The CDR3 region is CSGARNTGKLSF. DNA of the CDR3: TGCAGCGGGGCCCGGAACACCGGGAAGCTGTCTTTC.

On this clonotype: This may stem from a read error, because a much larger clone lies one nucleotide away. J is TRBJ1-5 and V is TRBV5-5; D not resolved. V lost 4 bases, J lost 4 bases, and 9 bases lay in between. The CDR3 runs to 13 residues. Per germline, CDR1 SGHKS and CDR2 YYEKEE (reference sequence). As DNA, the CDR3 is TGTGCCAGCAGCCTTATTCTGAATCAGCCCCAGCATTTT. Amino acid sequence: CASSLILNQPQHF.

This clonotype showed up many times. This chain uses TRBV7-6 with TRBJ2-3; the D gene could be TRBD1 or TRBD2 (5 bases each). Germline assignment: CDR1 SGHVS and CDR2 FNYEAQ. There are 14 residues in the CDR3. V was shortened by 1 base and J by 7 bases, with 12 bases between the two germline ends. Here the CDR3 reads CASSLEGTAHTQYF. Here the CDR3 DNA reads TGTGCCAGCAGCTTAGAAGGGACCGCCCATACGCAGTATTTT.

This clonotype was seen at least ten times. This chain links TRBV4-3 with TRBJ2-1; 7 positions match TRBD2. The germline gives CDR1 LGHNA, CDR2 YSLEER. The CDR3 has 18 amino acids. V dropped 1 base and J dropped 2; count of bases not matched to a gene: 11. The CDR3 DNA follows: TGCGCCAGCAGCCAAGGTGGGCGCGGGAGATTTACCTACAATGAGCAGTTCTTC. Protein product: CASSQGGRGRFTYNEQFF.

To note about this clonotype: Just one base apart from a much larger clone, this may be a read error. The chain couples TRBV7-8 to TRBJ2-2; no clear D. CDR1 SGHVS and CDR2 FQNEAQ come from the germline V gene. There are 14 residues in the CDR3. The DNA of the CDR3 is TGTGCCAGCAGCGTCTCCATGCAGACCGAGGAGCTGTTTTTT. Translation gives CASSVSMQTEELFF.

This clonotype was seen ten or more times. CDR3 loop: CSVRSGTGGEGEHIQYF. The CDR3 region has the DNA TGCAGCGTTCGATCCGGGACAGGGGGTGAGGGTGAACACATTCAGTACTTC. The chain is built from TRBV29-1 and TRBJ2-4, with 11 bases aligning to TRBD1. With 5 bases clipped from V and 8 bases from J, the junction kept 17 bases outside the gene matches. CDR3 length equals 17 residues. Germline loops: CDR1 SQVTM, CDR2 ANQGSEA.

This clonotype was observed a single time. The chain links TRBV7-9 to TRBJ2-5; 10 bases are a match to TRBD2. Per the germline V gene, CDR1 is SEHNR and CDR2 is FQNEAQ (reference sequence). The CDR3 is 15 residues long. V was pared by 4 bases and J by 5 bases, with 7 bases of the junction left unmatched. The CDR3 loop is CASSSLAGEYETQYF. The CDR3 DNA follows: TGTGCCAGCAGCTCTCTAGCGGGAGAGTATGAGACCCAGTACTTC. Full variable domain (rest looked up from reference TRBV7-9 and TRBJ2-5): DTGVSQNPRHKITKRGQNVTFRCDPISEHNRLYWYRQTLGQGPEFLTYFQNEAQLEKSRLLSDRFSAERPKGSFSTLEIQRTEQGDSAMYLCASSSLAGEYETQYFGPGTRLLVL.

This clonotype occurred many times. The chain is built from TRBV9 and TRBJ2-5; 7 positions agree with TRBD2. This CDR3 is 15 amino acids long. Germline trimming cut 0 bases from V and 6 bases from J; bases unmatched to any gene: 8. Germline CDR1 is SGDLS and CDR2 is YYNGEE. In nucleotides, the CDR3 is TGTGCCAGCAGCGTAGAATTTGGCGGGAGACAGACCCAGTACTTC. Its translation is CASSVEFGGRQTQYF.

This clonotype was seen many times. The chain has TRBV19 and TRBJ2-1; D unclear. The V end was cut by 5 bases, the J end by 0 bases, with 8 bases between. CDR1 LNHDA and CDR2 SQIVND come from the germline V gene (reference sequence). The CDR3 has 14 amino acids. The CDR3 sequence is CASSRITSYNEQFF. Here the CDR3 DNA reads TGTGCCAGTAGTCGGATAACCTCCTACAATGAGCAGTTCTTC. Looking up the rest from reference TRBV19 and TRBJ2-1 gives the full variable domain: DGGITQSPKYLFRKEGQNVTLSCEQNLNHDAMYWYRQDPGQGLRLIYYSQIVNDFQKGDIAEGYSVSREKKESFPLTVTSAQKNPTAFYLCASSRITSYNEQFFGPGTRLTVL.

This clonotype came up many times. The genes are TRBV27 and TRBJ2-1, with 10 bases identical to TRBD1. The CDR3 spans 15 residues. V lost 5 bases, J lost 4 bases, and 5 bases stayed unmatched. Germline V CDR1 and CDR2: MNHEY, SMNVEV (reference sequence). CDR3 protein: CASSHRDRGYNEQFF. The CDR3, as DNA: TGTGCCAGCAGTCACCGGGACAGGGGATACAATGAGCAGTTCTTC.